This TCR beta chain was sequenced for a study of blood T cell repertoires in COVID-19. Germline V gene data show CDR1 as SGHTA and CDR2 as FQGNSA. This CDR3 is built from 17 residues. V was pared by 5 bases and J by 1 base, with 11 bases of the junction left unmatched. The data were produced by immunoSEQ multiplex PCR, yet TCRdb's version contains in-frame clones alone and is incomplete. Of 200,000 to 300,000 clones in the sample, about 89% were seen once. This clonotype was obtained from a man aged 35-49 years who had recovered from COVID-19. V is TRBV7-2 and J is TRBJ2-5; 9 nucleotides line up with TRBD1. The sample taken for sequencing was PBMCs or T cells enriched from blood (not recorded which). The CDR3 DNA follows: TGTGCCAGCAGCCTTCAGACAGGGGGGCTCGTCCAAGAGACCCAGTACTTC. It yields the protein CASSLQTGGLVQETQYF.